These 12 T cell receptor beta chains came from one sample sequenced in a study of radiation and T cells in renal cell carcinoma. Sample time point: baseline pretreatment blood. Documented treatment: 15 Gy SBRT to primary tumor, nephrectomy 4 weeks later. Libraries were prepared by immunoSEQ multiplex PCR; TCRdb keeps only in-frame clonotypes and omits some of them. The table lists under 25,000 clones, roughly three quarters of them singletons. The material sequenced was blood, taken from a patient whose treatment included radiotherapy and nephrectomy. These receptors all come from a man aged 55-75 years with renal cell carcinoma.

The chain recombines TRBV9 with TRBJ2-3; D uncertain. CDR3 length: 15 residues. The germline gives CDR1 SGDLS, CDR2 YYNGEE. V lost 4 bases to trimming and J lost 0 bases, with 12 bases between them. For the CDR3, the DNA is TGTGCCAGCAGCCCGGACGTCTCTAGCACAGATACGCAGTATTTT. This translates into CASSPDVSSTDTQYF.

This clone turned up a few times. At one boundary the junction diverges from the germline segment, which might be a read error. In the same sample, other DNA sequences code for this CDR3. The chain uses TRBV7-2 and TRBJ1-2; tentative D call: TRBD1 (5 bases). The CDR3 runs to 15 residues. Germline V gene sequence: CDR1 SGHTA, CDR2 FQGNSA. The CDR3 spells CASSQEEGRVNGYTF. Here the CDR3 DNA reads TGCGCCAGCAGCCAAGAGGAGGGACGAGTTAATGGCTACACCTTC.

CDR3 sequence (DNA): TGCGCCAGCAGCTTGACCGGGGTAGGCAATTCACCCCTCCACTTT. It yields the protein CASSLTGVGNSPLHF. This chain links TRBV5-1 with TRBJ1-6; D not certain. The germline V gene encodes CDR1 SGHRS and CDR2 YFSETQ. The CDR3 has 15 residues. V was pared by 1 base and J by 7 bases, with 12 bases between.

This chain joins TRBV30 and TRBJ2-7; 9 bases align to TRBD1. Germline CDR1 reads GTSNPN; CDR2 reads SVGIG (reference sequence). V shed 4 bases, J shed 4 bases, and the junction held 11 bases outside the gene matches. This CDR3 contains 15 residues. DNA of the CDR3: TGTGCCTGGAATTCGGGAGGTGACAGGGGGTACGAGCAGTACTTC. This encodes CAWNSGGDRGYEQYF.

This clone was detected a few times. The chain carries TRBV6-6 and TRBJ2-7; D gene ambiguous. CDR3 length: 13 amino acids. With 4 bases removed from V and 2 bases from J, the gap between germline ends came to 9 bases. The V gene's germline CDR1 is MNHNY and CDR2 SVGAGI (reference sequence). The CDR3 is CASSLGSPYEQYF. DNA of the CDR3: TGTGCCAGCAGTTTAGGGTCTCCCTACGAGCAGTACTTC.

J is TRBJ1-4 and V is TRBV30; 8 nucleotides agree with TRBD1. The V segment lost 2 bases and the J segment 6 bases; nucleotides outside the gene matches: 5. The CDR3 is 14 amino acids. Germline lookup yields CDR1 GTSNPN and CDR2 SVGIG (reference sequence). CDR3 residues: CAWSRTGRHEKLFF. The DNA for the CDR3 is TGTGCCTGGAGTAGGACAGGGAGGCATGAAAAACTGTTTTTT.

The chain carries TRBV7-2 and TRBJ2-2, with D unresolved. The CDR3 covers 12 residues. Germline loops: CDR1 SGHTA, CDR2 FQGNSA. Trimming took off 2 bases at V and 5 bases at J, with 3 bases between the two ends. DNA of the CDR3: TGTGCCAGCAGCTTATATACCGGGGAGCTGTTTTTT. Translated: CASSLYTGELFF.

The chain combines TRBV6-5 with TRBJ2-7, with 8 nucleotides matching TRBD1. From germline, CDR1 is MNHEY and CDR2 SVGAGI. CDR3 length equals 14 residues. With V trimmed by 2 bases and J by 7 bases, 7 bases remained unmatched. CDR3 bases: TGTGCCAGCAGTTACCAGGACAGGGATCGAGAGCAGTACTTC. Its translation: CASSYQDRDREQYF.

J is TRBJ2-1 and V is TRBV5-8; 7 positions agree with TRBD2. Germline lookup yields CDR1 SGHTS and CDR2 YDEGEE. V lost 0 bases, J lost 7 bases, and 13 bases stayed unmatched. The CDR3 is 17 amino acids. This chain's CDR3 is CASSLDVTSRPGNEQFF. Written as DNA, the CDR3 is TGTGCCAGCAGCTTGGATGTGACTAGCCGCCCCGGGAATGAGCAGTTCTTC.

The CDR3 DNA reads TGTGCCAGCAACAAATTAGACAGGACGAACACTGAAGCTTTCTTT. Its protein is CASNKLDRTNTEAFF. The chain recombines TRBV5-5 with TRBJ1-1; D is possibly TRBD1 (6 bases). The CDR3 spans 15 residues. V was trimmed by 6 bases and J by 1 base, leaving 16 bases between them. Germline values: CDR1 SGHKS, CDR2 YYEKEE (reference sequence). Based on the CDR3 plus reference TRBV5-5 and TRBJ1-1, the full variable domain is DAGVTQSPTHLIKTRGQQVTLRCSPISGHKSVSWYQQVLGQGPQFIFQYYEKEERGRGNFPDRFSARQFPNYSSELNVNALLLGDSALYLCASNKLDRTNTEAFFGQGTRLTVV.

The V call is TRBV27, the J call TRBJ2-3; D is ambiguous. From germline, CDR1 is MNHEY and CDR2 SMNVEV (reference sequence). Deletions cut 6 bases from V and 0 bases from J, with 7 bases between. This CDR3 is 13 amino acids long. CDR3: CASRGTSTDTQYF. Here the CDR3 DNA reads TGTGCCAGCAGAGGCACTAGCACAGATACGCAGTATTTT.

The rearrangement links TRBV9 to TRBJ2-7; 7 bases line up with TRBD2. The germline V gene encodes CDR1 SGDLS and CDR2 YYNGEE. CDR3 length: 15 amino acids. The J segment lost 7 bases and the V segment lost 4 bases, leaving 14 bases of the junction unmatched. The CDR3: CASSSRPLAVFEQYF. The CDR3 region has the DNA TGTGCCAGCAGCTCTCGCCCCCTAGCGGTCTTTGAGCAGTACTTC.